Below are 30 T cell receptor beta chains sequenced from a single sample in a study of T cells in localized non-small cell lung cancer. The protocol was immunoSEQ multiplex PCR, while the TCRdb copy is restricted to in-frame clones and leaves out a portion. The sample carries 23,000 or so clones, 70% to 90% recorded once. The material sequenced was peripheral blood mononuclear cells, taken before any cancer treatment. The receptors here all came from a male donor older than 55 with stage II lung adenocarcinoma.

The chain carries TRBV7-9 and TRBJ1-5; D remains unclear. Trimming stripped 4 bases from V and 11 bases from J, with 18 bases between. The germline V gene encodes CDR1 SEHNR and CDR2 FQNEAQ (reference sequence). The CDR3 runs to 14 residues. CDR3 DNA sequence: TGTGCCAGCAGCTCTTCAGGTTCCATTGAGACCCAGCATTTT. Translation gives CASSSSGSIETQHF.

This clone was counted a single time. The CDR3 nucleotides are TGTGCCAGCAGCCAACTCACAGGGTTGGGCTACGAGCAGTACTTC. Protein sequence: CASSQLTGLGYEQYF. This chain uses TRBV4-2 with TRBJ2-7, with D tentatively TRBD1 (6 bases). Trimming removed 2 bases at V and 3 bases at J, with 14 bases between. Germline-derived CDR1 and CDR2 are LGHNA and YNFKEQ. There are 15 residues in the CDR3.

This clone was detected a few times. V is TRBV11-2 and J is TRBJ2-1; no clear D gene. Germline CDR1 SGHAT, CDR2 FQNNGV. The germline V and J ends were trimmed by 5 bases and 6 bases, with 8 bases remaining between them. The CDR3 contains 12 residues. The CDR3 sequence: CASSLDTNEQFF. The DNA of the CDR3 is TGTGCCAGCAGCCTCGACACCAATGAGCAGTTCTTC.

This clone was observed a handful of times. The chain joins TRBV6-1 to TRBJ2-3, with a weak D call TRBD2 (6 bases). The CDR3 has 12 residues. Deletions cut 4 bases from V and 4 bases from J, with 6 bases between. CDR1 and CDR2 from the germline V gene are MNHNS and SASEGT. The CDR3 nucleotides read TGTGCCAGCAGTGCTAGCGCAGATACGCAGTATTTT. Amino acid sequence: CASSASADTQYF.

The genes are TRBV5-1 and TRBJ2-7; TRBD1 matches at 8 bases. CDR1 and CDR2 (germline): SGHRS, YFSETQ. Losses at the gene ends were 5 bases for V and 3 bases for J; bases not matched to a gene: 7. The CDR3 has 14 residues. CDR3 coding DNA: TGCGCCAGCAGGGTTGGCACAGGGGGCTACGAGCAGTACTTC. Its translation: CASRVGTGGYEQYF.

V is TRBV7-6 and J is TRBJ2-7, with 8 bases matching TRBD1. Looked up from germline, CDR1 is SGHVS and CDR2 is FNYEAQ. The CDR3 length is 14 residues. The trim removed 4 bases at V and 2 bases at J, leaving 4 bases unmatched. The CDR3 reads CASSYGQGPYEQYF. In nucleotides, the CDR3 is TGTGCCAGCAGCTACGGACAGGGCCCCTACGAGCAGTACTTC.

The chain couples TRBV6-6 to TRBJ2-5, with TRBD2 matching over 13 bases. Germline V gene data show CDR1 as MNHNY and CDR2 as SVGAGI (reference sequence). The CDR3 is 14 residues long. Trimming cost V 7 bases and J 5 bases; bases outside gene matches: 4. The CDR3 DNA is TGTGCCAGCAAAAGGACTAGCGGGAGTGAGACCCAGTACTTC. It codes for CASKRTSGSETQYF.

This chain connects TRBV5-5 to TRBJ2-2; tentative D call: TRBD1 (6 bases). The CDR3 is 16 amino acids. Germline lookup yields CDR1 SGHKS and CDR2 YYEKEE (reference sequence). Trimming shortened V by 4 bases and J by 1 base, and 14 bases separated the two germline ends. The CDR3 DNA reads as TGTGCCAGCAGCCTCCACGGACAGATGAACACCGGGGAGCTGTTTTTT. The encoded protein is CASSLHGQMNTGELFF.

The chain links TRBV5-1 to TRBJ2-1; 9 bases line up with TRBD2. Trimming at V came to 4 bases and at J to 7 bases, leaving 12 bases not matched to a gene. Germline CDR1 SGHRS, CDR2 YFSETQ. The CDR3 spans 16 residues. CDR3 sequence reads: CASSPLLAAGGNEQFF. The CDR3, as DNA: TGCGCCAGCAGCCCGCTACTAGCGGCGGGGGGGAATGAGCAGTTCTTC.

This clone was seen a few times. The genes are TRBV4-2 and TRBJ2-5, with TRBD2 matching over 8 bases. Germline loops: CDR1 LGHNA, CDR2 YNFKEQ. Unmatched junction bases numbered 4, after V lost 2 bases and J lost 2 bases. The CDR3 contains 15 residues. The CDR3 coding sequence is TGTGCCAGCAGCCAAACGGGGGGGGCTCAAGAGACCCAGTACTTC. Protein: CASSQTGGAQETQYF.

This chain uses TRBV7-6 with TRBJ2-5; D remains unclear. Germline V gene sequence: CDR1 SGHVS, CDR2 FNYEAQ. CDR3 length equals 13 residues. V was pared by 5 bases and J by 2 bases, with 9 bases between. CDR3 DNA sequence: TGTGCCAGCAGCAGTAGAGAGCAAGAGACCCAGTACTTC. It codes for CASSSREQETQYF. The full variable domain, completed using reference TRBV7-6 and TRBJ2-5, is GAGVSQSPRYKVTKRGQDVALRCDPISGHVSLYWYRQALGQGPEFLTYFNYEAQQDKSGLPNDRFSAERPEGSISTLTIQRTEQRDSAMYRCASSSREQETQYFGPGTRLLVL.

The CDR3, as DNA: TGTGCCACCAGCAGAACTGGGTGGGGTAGGGCAAACTGGAACACTGAAGCTTTCTTT. Protein: CATSRTGWGRANWNTEAFF. The rearrangement links TRBV15 to TRBJ1-1; D uncertain. The V end lost 2 bases, the J end lost 1 base, and 23 bases lay between the germline ends. CDR3 length: 19 amino acids. The V gene's germline CDR1 is LNHNV and CDR2 YYDKDF (reference sequence).

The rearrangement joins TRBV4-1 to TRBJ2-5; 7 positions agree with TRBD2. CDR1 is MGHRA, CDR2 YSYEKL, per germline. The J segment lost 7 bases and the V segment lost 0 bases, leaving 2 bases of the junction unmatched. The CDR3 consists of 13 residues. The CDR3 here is CASSQDPSGTQYF. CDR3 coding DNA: TGCGCCAGCAGCCAAGATCCTAGCGGGACCCAGTACTTC.

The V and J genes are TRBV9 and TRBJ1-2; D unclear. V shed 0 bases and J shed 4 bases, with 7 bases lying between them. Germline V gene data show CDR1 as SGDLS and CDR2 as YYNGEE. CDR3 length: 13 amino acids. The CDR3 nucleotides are TGTGCCAGCAGCGTAGACAGCTTCTATGGCTACACCTTC. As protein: CASSVDSFYGYTF. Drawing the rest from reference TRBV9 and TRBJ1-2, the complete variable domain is DSGVTQTPKHLITATGQRVTLRCSPRSGDLSVYWYQQSLDQGLQFLIQYYNGEERAKGNILERFSAQQFPDLHSELNLSSLELGDSALYFCASSVDSFYGYTFGSGTRLTVV.

The CDR3 protein is CASSLRKTGVNTEAFF. In DNA, the CDR3 is TGTGCCAGCAGTTTAAGGAAGACGGGGGTGAACACTGAAGCTTTCTTT. The gene calls are TRBV27 and TRBJ1-1; TRBD1 might be the D (5 bases). V was shortened by 2 bases and J by 0 bases, with 13 bases between the two germline ends. This CDR3 is built from 16 residues. Germline-derived CDR1 and CDR2 are MNHEY and SMNVEV (reference sequence).

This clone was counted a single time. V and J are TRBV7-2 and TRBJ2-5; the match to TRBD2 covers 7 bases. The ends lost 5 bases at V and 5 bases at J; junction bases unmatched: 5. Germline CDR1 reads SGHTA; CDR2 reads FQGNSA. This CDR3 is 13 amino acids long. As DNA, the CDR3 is TGTGCCAGCAGCCGCGGACTAGTTGAGACCCAGTACTTC. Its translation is CASSRGLVETQYF.

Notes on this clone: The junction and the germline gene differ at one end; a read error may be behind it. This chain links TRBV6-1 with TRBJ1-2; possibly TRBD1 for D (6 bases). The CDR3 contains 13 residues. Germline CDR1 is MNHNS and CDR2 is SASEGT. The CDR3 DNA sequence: TGTGCCAGCAGTGAACAGGGGAAGTATGGCTGCACCTTC. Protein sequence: CASSEQGKYGCTF.

CDR3 region: CASSATGTLVVNTEAFF. The CDR3 DNA reads as TGTGCCAGCAGCGCAACCGGGACACTGGTCGTGAACACTGAAGCTTTCTTT. The chain joins TRBV9 to TRBJ1-1; possible D gene TRBD1, 6 bases. Germline V lookup: CDR1 SGDLS, CDR2 YYNGEE. CDR3 length: 17 amino acids. V lost 3 bases, J lost 0 bases, and 18 bases lay in between.

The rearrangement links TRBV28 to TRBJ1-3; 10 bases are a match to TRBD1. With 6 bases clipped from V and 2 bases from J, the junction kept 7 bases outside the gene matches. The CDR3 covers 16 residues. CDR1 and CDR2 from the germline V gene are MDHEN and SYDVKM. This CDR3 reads CASSQGGTGAGNTIYF. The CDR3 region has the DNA TGTGCCAGCAGCCAGGGGGGGACAGGGGCTGGAAACACCATATATTTT.

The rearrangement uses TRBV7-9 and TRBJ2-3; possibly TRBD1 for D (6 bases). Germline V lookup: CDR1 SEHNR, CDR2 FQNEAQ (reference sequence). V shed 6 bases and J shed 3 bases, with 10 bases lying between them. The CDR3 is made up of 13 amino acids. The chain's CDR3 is CASRTGPTDTQYF. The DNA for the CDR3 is TGTGCCAGCAGGACAGGCCCTACAGATACGCAGTATTTT.

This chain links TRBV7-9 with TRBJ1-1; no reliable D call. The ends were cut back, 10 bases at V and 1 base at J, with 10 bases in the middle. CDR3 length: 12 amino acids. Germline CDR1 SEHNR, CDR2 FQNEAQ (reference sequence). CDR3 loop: CATRTGNTEAFF. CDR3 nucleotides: TGTGCCACTAGGACGGGGAACACTGAAGCTTTCTTT.

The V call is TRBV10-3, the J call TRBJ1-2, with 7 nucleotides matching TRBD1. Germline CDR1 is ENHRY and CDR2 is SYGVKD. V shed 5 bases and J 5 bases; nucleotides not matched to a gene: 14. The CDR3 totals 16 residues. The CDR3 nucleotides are TGTGCCATCAGTTTAGGACAGGATACATCTGAATATGGCTACACCTTC. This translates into CAISLGQDTSEYGYTF.

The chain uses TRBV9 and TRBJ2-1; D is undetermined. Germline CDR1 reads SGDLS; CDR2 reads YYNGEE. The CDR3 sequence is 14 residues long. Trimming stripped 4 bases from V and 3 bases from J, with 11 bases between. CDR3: CASSPSGNYNEQFF. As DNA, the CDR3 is TGTGCCAGCAGCCCTAGTGGGAACTACAATGAGCAGTTCTTC.

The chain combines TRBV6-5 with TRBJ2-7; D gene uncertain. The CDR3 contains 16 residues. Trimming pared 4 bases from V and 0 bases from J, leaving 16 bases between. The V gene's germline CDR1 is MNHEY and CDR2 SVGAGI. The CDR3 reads CASSSPRGTNSYEQYF. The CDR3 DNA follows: TGTGCCAGCAGTTCCCCAAGAGGCACCAACTCCTACGAGCAGTACTTC.

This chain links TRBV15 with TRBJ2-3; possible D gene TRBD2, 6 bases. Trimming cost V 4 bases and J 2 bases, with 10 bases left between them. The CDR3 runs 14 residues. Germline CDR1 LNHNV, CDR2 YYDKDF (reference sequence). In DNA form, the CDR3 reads TGTGCCACCAGCAAGGGACTTAACACAGATACGCAGTATTTT. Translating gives CATSKGLNTDTQYF.

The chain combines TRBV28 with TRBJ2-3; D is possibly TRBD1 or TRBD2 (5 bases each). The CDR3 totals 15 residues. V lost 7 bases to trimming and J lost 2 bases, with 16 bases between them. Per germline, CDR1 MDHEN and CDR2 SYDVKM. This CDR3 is CASTIIGGFTDTQYF. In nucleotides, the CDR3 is TGTGCCAGCACTATTATTGGGGGATTCACAGATACGCAGTATTTT.

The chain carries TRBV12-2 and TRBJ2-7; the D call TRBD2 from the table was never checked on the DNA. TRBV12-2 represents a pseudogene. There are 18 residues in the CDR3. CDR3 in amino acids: CASRNGLAGGPRIGEQYF. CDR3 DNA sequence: TGTGCAAGTCGCAATGGACTAGCGGGAGGGCCTAGGATTGGCGAGCAGTACTTC.

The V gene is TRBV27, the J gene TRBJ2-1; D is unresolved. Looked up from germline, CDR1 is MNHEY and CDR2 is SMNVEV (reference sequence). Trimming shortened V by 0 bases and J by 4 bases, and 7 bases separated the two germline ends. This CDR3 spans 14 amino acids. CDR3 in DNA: TGTGCCAGCAGTTTATCCCGAACATACAATGAGCAGTTCTTC. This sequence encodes CASSLSRTYNEQFF.

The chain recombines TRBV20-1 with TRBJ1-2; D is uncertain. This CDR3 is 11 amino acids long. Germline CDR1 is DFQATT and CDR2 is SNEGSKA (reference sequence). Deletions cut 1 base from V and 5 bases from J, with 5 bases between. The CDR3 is CSARVHYGYTF. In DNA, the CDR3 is TGCAGTGCTAGAGTACATTATGGCTACACCTTC.

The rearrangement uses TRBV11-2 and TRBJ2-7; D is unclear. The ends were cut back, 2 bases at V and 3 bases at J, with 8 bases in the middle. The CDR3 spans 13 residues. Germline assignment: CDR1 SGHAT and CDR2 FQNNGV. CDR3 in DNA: TGTGCCAGCAGCTTAATTCTATTCTACGAGCAGTACTTC. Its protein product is CASSLILFYEQYF.